A single TCR beta chain is shown here with its context. Its antigen remains undetermined. No base quality values were provided; no much bigger clone lies one nucleotide off. One collaborating source in Seattle enrolled patients while the patients were actively infected and followed the patients over time throughout the course of disease. The collaborating institutions used their own protocols to collect whole blood in K2EDTA tubes. For TCRbeta analysis, collaborators shipped samples as frozen whole blood, isolated PBMCs, or DNA extracted from either of those sample types. These data come from a study of blood T cell repertoires in COVID-19 (dated by TCRdb to 2020 to 2021). Concerning the study at large: Samples covering the acute and convalescent phases of COVID-19 were provided by collaborators in the United States, Italy and Spain. Samples were obtained from the ongoing ImmuneRACE study (first 160 participants) and from approximately 1,200 subjects provided by 6 global collaborators. The sample metadata nearly always contained a de-identified subject ID, COVID-19 status, age in years and sex. The repertoires were released in a freely available public database intended as a resource for research on the immune response to SARS-CoV-2. Where available, HLA class I and class II types were obtained from metadata supplied by the sample provider rather than from assay-based typing. Deeply sampled blood TCRbeta repertoires from subjects exposed to, actively infected with, or recovered from COVID-19 were included in the dataset. The material from the prospective study consisted of cDNA or gDNA derived from T cells, B-cell-depleted T cells, or PBMCs.

On the study overall, not on this receptor specifically: Clinical and demographic metadata were provided uncurated, with the amount varying by source and participant.

TCRbeta CDR3 regions were amplified from genomic DNA by means of the immunoSEQ Assay, a bias-controlled multiplex PCR. In the original analysis: The number of nucleated cells in each sample was estimated from the amplification of reference gene primers within the assay. To quantify the absolute abundance of each unique TCRbeta CDR3 rearrangement, sequence reads were collapsed and filtered. For each sample, productive Simpson clonality was calculated as the square root of Simpson's diversity index over productive rearrangements. What TCRdb holds here is the immuneACCESS table cut down to in-frame rearrangements. Part of the clones is not present; checked against another copy, under half of the missing clones reflect an unresolved V gene, and the others are unexplained. The V and J calls and clone size come from that table; D and trimming were worked out from the DNA. This sample is represented by around 160,000 clones; roughly 85% of them were singletons. The top ten hold 6.5% to 9.5% of the sample.

The CDR3 sequence holds 14 residues, the cysteine and phenylalanine included. Only CDR3 DNA remains: 42 bases, in frame from the first base. The germline V gene (reference sequence) gives CDR1 as LGHDT and CDR2 as YNNKEL. V lost 0 bases and J lost 3 bases; the stretch between them is 7 bases long. This receptor was identified in a woman aged 55-70 years with COVID-19, enrolled during active disease. The rearranged chain carries TRBV3-1 (or the pseudogene TRBV3-2) and TRBJ2-3; the best D guess is TRBD2, with 5 bases matching. The material sequenced was peripheral blood. In nucleotides, the sequence is TGTGCCAGCAGCCAAGAAGGCGGGACAGATACGCAGTATTTT. Translated, it reads CASSQEGGTDTQYF.